This T cell receptor (beta chain) was sequenced during a study of blood T cell repertoires in COVID-19. About the research overall: Material from acute and convalescent COVID-19 was sourced from the United States, Italy and Spain. Sample material is recorded as cDNA or gDNA derived from T cells, B-cell-depleted T cells, or PBMCs.

This clone occurred once. Per the original methods: Using reference gene primer amplification, nucleated cell counts were estimated. This table comes from immunoSEQ multiplex PCR, and its TCRdb copy is limited to in-frame clones, with some not included. Clone size and the V and J calls come from that table; the DNA yielded D and trimming. The data show some 150,000 clones, around 80% seen once. This receptor was obtained from a woman in her fifties or sixties with acute or convalescent COVID-19. The source material was peripheral blood.

The CDR3 coding sequence is TGTGCCAGCACCTCAACAGGGTACGAGCAGTACTTC. It encodes CASTSTGYEQYF. The rearrangement joins TRBV5-6 to TRBJ2-7; possible D gene TRBD1, 6 bases. V lost 6 bases, J lost 4 bases, and 11 bases lay in between. Per germline, CDR1 SGHDT and CDR2 YYEEEE. The CDR3 runs 12 residues.